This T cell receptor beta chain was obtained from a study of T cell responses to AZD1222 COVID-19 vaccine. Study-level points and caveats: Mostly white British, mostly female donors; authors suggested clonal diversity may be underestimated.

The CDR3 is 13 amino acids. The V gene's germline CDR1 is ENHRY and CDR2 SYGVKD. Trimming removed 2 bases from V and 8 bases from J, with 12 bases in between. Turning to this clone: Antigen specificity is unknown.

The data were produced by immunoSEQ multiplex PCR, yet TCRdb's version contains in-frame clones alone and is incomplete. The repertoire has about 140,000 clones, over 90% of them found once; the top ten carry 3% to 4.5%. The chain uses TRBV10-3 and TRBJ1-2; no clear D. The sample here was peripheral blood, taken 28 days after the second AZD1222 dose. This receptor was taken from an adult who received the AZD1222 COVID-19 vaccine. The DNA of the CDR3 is TGTGCCATCAGTGAGGAGGTGGGGTTGGGCTACACCTTC. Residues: CAISEEVGLGYTF.